This TCR beta chain was obtained from a study of cytotoxic CD8 clonotypes in ibrutinib-treated CLL. Clones were read by immunoSEQ multiplex PCR, and TCRdb kept only the in-frame ones, dropping some. The repertoire has 40,000 or so clones, 70% of them found once; the top ten carry roughly a tenth. The CDR3 spans 14 residues. Trimming took off 4 bases at V and 1 base at J, with 10 bases between the two ends. From germline, CDR1 is SGHVS and CDR2 FQNEAQ. The TCR originated in a human donor with chronic lymphocytic leukemia. The rearrangement links TRBV7-8 to TRBJ1-1, with D perhaps TRBD1 (5 bases). The input for sequencing was PBMCs, taken at disease progression, from a patient treated with ibrutinib. The CDR3 sequence is CASSSPGGNTEAFF. The CDR3 DNA follows: TGTGCCAGCAGCTCCCCGGGGGGGAACACTGAAGCTTTCTTT.